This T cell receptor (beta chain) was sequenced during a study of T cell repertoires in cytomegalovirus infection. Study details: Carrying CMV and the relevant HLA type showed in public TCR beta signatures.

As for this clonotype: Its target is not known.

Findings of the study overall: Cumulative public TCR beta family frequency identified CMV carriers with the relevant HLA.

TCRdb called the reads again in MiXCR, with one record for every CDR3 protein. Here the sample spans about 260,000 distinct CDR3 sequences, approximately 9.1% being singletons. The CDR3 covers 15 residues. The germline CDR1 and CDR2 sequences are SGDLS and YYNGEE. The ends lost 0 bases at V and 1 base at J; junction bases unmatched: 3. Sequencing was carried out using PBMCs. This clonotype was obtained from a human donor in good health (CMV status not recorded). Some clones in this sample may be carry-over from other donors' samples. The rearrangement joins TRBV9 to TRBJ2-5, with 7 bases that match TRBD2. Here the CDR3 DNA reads TGTGCCAGCAGCGTAGGTGGCGGGGGCCAAGAGACCCAGTACTTC. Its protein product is CASSVGGGGQETQYF.